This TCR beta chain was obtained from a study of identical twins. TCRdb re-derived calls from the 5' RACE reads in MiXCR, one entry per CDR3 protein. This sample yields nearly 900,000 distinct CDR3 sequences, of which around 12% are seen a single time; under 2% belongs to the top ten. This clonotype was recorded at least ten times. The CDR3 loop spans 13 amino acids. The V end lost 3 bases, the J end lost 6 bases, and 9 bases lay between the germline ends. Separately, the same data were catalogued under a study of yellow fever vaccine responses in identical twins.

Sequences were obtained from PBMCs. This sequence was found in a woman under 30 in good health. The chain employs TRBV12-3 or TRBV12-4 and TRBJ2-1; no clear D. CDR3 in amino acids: CASSLSTGNEQFF. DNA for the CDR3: TGTGCCAGCAGTTTGTCGACGGGCAATGAGCAGTTCTTC.